This paragraph covers one TCR beta chain sequence. These data come from a study of T cell responses to AZD1222 COVID-19 vaccine. Sequencing used immunoSEQ multiplex PCR; TCRdb keeps in-frame clones, though not all of them. Here the sample spans roughly 120,000 clones, more than 85% being singletons. Germline values: CDR1 SGHTA, CDR2 FQGTGA. V lost 0 bases and J lost 0, with 8 bases in between. There are 16 residues in the CDR3. V usage is TRBV7-3 and J usage is TRBJ2-2; D is unclear. The clonotype comes from an adult in good health. This material consisted of peripheral blood, taken on day 0 of AZD1222 vaccination. CDR3 residues: CASSLTGYANTGELFF. The DNA of the CDR3 is TGTGCCAGCAGCTTAACGGGGTACGCGAACACCGGGGAGCTGTTTTTT.